This T cell receptor beta chain was recorded in a study of blood T cell repertoires in COVID-19. Study as a whole: COVID-19 samples collected from the United States, Italy and Spain covered acute and convalescent phases.

In the study's own analysis: The assay estimated nucleated cells by amplifying reference gene primers. Clones were read by immunoSEQ multiplex PCR, and TCRdb kept only the in-frame ones, dropping some. The DNA gave D and trimming, while V, J and clone size come from that table. The repertoire holds 350,000 to 500,000 clones, with approximately 90% as singletons. The germline V gene has CDR1 SGHNT and CDR2 YENEEA. CDR3 size: 12 residues. V lost 5 bases to trimming and J lost 2 bases, with 7 bases between them. This sequence joins TRBV11-3 and TRBJ2-7; D not resolved. The sequenced sample was peripheral blood. This TCR was sampled from a man younger than 35 with COVID-19, enrolled during active disease. The CDR3 protein is CASSQRTYEQYF. In DNA, the CDR3 is TGTGCCAGCAGCCAGAGGACCTACGAGCAGTACTTC.